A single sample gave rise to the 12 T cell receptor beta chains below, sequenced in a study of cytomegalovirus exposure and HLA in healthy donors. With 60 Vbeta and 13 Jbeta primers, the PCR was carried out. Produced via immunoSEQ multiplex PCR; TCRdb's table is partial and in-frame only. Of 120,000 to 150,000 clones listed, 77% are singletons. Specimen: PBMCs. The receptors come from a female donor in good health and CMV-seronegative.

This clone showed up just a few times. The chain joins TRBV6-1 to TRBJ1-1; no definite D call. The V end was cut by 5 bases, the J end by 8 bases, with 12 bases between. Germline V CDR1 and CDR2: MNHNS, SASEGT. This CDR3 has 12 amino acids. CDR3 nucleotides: TGTGCCAGCAGTTTCCAGCGAGGGGAAGCTTTCTTT. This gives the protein CASSFQRGEAFF.

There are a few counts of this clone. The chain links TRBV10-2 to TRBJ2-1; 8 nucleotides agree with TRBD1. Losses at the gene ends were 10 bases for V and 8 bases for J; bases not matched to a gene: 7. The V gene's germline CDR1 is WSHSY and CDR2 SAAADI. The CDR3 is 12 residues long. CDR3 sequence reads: CATRDRLHEQFF. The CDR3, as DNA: TGCGCCACCCGGGACAGGCTTCATGAGCAGTTCTTC.

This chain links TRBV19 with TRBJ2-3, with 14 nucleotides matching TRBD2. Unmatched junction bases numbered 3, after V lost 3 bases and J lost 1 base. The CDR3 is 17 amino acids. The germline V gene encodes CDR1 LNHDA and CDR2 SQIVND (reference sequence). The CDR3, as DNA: TGTGCCAGTAGTATTGGACTAGCGGGAGGCCGCACAGATACGCAGTATTTT. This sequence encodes CASSIGLAGGRTDTQYF.

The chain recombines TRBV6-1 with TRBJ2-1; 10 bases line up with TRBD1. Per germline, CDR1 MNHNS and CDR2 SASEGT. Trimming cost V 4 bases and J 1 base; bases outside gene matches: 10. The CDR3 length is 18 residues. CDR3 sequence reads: CASSARTGGIVSYNEQFF. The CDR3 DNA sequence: TGTGCCAGCAGTGCTCGGACAGGGGGTATCGTATCCTACAATGAGCAGTTCTTC.

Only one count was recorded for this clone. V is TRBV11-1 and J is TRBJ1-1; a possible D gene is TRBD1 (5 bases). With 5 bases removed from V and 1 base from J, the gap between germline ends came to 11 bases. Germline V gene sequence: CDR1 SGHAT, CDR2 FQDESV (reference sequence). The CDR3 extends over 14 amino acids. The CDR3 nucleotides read TGTGCCAGCAGCGTCAGGGTGGAGAACACTGAAGCTTTCTTT. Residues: CASSVRVENTEAFF.

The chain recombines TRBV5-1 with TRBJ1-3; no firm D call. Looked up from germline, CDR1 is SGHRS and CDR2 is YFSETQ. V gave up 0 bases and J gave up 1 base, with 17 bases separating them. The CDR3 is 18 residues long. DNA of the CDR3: TGCGCCAGCAGCTTGGAAGCGAGCTTTGACCTTTCTGGAAACACCATATATTTT. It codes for CASSLEASFDLSGNTIYF.

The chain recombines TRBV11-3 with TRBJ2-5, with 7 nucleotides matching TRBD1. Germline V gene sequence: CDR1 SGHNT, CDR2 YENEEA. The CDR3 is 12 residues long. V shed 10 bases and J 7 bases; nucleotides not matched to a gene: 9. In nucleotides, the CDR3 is TGTGCCACTACAGGGGTGGAGGTGACCCAGTACTTC. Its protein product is CATTGVEVTQYF.

In DNA form, the CDR3 reads TGTGCCAGCAGAGCTTCTAGTACAGGCCTCTACAATGAGCAGTTCTTC. It encodes CASRASSTGLYNEQFF. The chain has TRBV7-9 and TRBJ2-1; TRBD1 might be the D (5 bases). The ends were cut back, 6 bases at V and 3 bases at J, with 18 bases in the middle. CDR3 length: 16 residues. Germline V gene data show CDR1 as SEHNR and CDR2 as FQNEAQ (reference sequence).

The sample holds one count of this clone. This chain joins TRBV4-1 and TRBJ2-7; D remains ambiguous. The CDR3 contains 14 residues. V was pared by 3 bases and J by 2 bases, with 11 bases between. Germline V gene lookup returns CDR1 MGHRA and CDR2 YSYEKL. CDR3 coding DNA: TGCGCCAGCAGCCAGTTTCGCGGAGCCTACGAGCAGTACTTC. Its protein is CASSQFRGAYEQYF.

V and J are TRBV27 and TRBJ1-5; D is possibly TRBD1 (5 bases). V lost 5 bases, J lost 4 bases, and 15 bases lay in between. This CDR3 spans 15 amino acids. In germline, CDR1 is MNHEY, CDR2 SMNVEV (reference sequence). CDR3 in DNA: TGTGCCAGCAGTCAGGGCGGACGTTGGAATCAGCCCCAGCATTTT. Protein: CASSQGGRWNQPQHF.

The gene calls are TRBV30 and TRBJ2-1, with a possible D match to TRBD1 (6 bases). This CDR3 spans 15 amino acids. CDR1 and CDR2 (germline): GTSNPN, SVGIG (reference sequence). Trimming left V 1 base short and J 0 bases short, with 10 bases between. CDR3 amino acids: CAWSGGGSSYNEQFF. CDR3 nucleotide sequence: TGTGCCTGGAGTGGAGGGGGTAGCTCCTACAATGAGCAGTTCTTC.

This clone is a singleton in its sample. This CDR3 is CASSKDTQETQYF. The CDR3 nucleotides are TGTGCCAGCAGCAAAGACACCCAAGAGACCCAGTACTTC. The rearrangement joins TRBV21-1 to TRBJ2-5; the table's D gene call, TRBD1, was not cross checked with the DNA. TRBV21-1 is a recognized pseudogene. The CDR3 contains 13 residues.